Presented here are 2 T cell receptor beta chains from one specimen sequenced in a study of vaccination and CD4 T cells after COVID-19. CD4+ T cells that had been cultured provided DNA sequenced with the Oncomine TCR Beta short-read assay. TCRdb reprocessed the PCR reads with MiXCR, giving one entry per CDR3 protein. Here the sample spans about 20,000 distinct CDR3 sequences, approximately 50% being singletons. The antigens these receptors bind are not known. The treatment here: roughly 10-day PBMC culture with coronavirus spike peptide pools or control peptides (ViraFEST assay). Source material: CD4+ T cells from blood, cultured in vitro. These receptors were taken from a human donor who had recovered from COVID-19.

This clonotype was observed a handful of times. The V and J genes are TRBV2 and TRBJ1-1; the match to TRBD1 covers 7 bases. Germline values: CDR1 SNHLY, CDR2 FYNNEI. The CDR3 is 15 residues long. J lost 5 bases, V lost 6 bases, and 12 bases had no gene match. DNA of the CDR3: TGTGCCAGCAGCGAGGACAGGAATATGGTAACTGAAGCTTTCTTT. This translates into CASSEDRNMVTEAFF.

J is TRBJ2-7 and V is TRBV19; D possibly corresponds to TRBD2 (5 bases). The CDR3 contains 14 residues. Germline CDR1 reads LNHDA; CDR2 reads SQIVND (reference sequence). Trimming took off 3 bases at V and 2 bases at J, with 11 bases between the two ends. The CDR3 protein is CASSIIEGAYEQYF. The CDR3 coding sequence is TGTGCCAGTAGTATCATCGAGGGAGCCTACGAGCAGTACTTC.